The 25 T cell receptor beta chains presented below share a single source sample, sequenced in a study of early T cells in non-severe SARS-CoV-2 infection. TCRdb reanalysed the 5' RACE reads using MiXCR and keeps one entry per CDR3 protein. The sample yields about 26,000 distinct CDR3 sequences, about 4.2% seen once. Sequencing used whole blood. Receptors originate from an adult who was a healthcare worker with PCR-confirmed SARS-CoV-2 infection or an uninfected control (not recorded which).

This clonotype was seen repeatedly, ten times or more. For the CDR3, the DNA is TGTGCCAGTAGTTTCGGATATGAGCAGTTCTTC. Protein product: CASSFGYEQFF. The chain couples TRBV19 to TRBJ2-1; the D is unclear. V was clipped by 5 bases and J by 8 bases, with 7 bases between them. The length of the CDR3 is 11 residues. CDR1 and CDR2 from the germline V gene are LNHDA and SQIVND (reference sequence). Full variable domain (missing parts from reference TRBV19 and TRBJ2-1): DGGITQSPKYLFRKEGQNVTLSCEQNLNHDAMYWYRQDPGQGLRLIYYSQIVNDFQKGDIAEGYSVSREKKESFPLTVTSAQKNPTAFYLCASSFGYEQFFGPGTRLTVL.

This clonotype was picked up many times. The chain links TRBV4-1 to TRBJ1-1; D uncertain. Trimming cost V 3 bases and J 2 bases, with 7 bases left between them. This CDR3 contains 13 residues. Germline assignment: CDR1 MGHRA and CDR2 YSYEKL. The CDR3 loop reads CASSHPLNTEAFF. CDR3 DNA sequence: TGCGCCAGCAGCCACCCCCTAAACACTGAAGCTTTCTTT.

This clonotype has ten or more counts. The CDR3, as DNA: TGTGCCAGCAGCGGCGTAGCGGATGAGCAGTTCTTC. Amino acids: CASSGVADEQFF. The chain links TRBV5-6 to TRBJ2-1; D is perhaps TRBD2 (6 bases). This CDR3 contains 12 residues. Germline V gene data show CDR1 as SGHDT and CDR2 as YYEEEE. With 4 bases removed from V and 8 bases from J, the gap between germline ends came to 10 bases.

This clonotype has a count of ten or more. The genes are TRBV10-3 and TRBJ2-1; D might be TRBD1 (6 bases). V lost 10 bases and J lost 8, with 18 bases in between. Germline loops: CDR1 ENHRY, CDR2 SYGVKD. The CDR3 spans 13 residues. CDR3 loop: CATGRGLADEQFF. CDR3 in DNA: TGTGCCACCGGCAGGGGTTTGGCGGATGAGCAGTTCTTC.

This clonotype occurred many times. This chain joins TRBV4-1 and TRBJ1-2, with TRBD1 identical over 7 bases. CDR1 MGHRA and CDR2 YSYEKL come from the germline V gene. The CDR3 is 14 amino acids. With 4 bases clipped from V and 8 bases from J, the junction kept 10 bases outside the gene matches. CDR3 protein: CASSRFGQANGYTF. The CDR3 region has the DNA TGCGCCAGCAGCCGATTTGGACAGGCAAACGGCTACACCTTC.

Many counts were recorded for this clonotype. This sequence joins TRBV11-2 and TRBJ2-1; D may correspond to TRBD1 or TRBD2 (6 bases each). Germline V lookup: CDR1 SGHAT, CDR2 FQNNGV. This CDR3 has 15 amino acids. V was pared by 8 bases and J by 6 bases, with 20 bases between. The DNA for the CDR3 is TGTGCCAGCCAGGGTGGGGGGCTGCTAGCCAATGAGCAGTTCTTC. This translates into CASQGGGLLANEQFF.

In its sample, this clonotype was seen many times. The rearrangement uses TRBV6-6 and TRBJ1-6; 7 bases map to TRBD1. J gave up 6 bases and V 5 bases, and 4 bases lay outside the gene matches. The germline CDR1 and CDR2 sequences are MNHNY and SVGAGI (reference sequence). The CDR3 consists of 14 residues. CDR3 sequence (DNA): TGTGCCAGCAGTCCGGGGACAGCTAATTCACCCCTCCACTTT. Amino acids: CASSPGTANSPLHF.

This clonotype came up many times. This chain uses TRBV5-1 with TRBJ1-6; unclear D gene. Germline V gene data show CDR1 as SGHRS and CDR2 as YFSETQ. Trimming removed 0 bases at V and 4 bases at J, with 8 bases between. The CDR3 covers 15 residues. CDR3 bases: TGCGCCAGCAGCTTGGGGGAACCTTATAATTCACCCCTCCACTTT. Protein sequence: CASSLGEPYNSPLHF.

This clonotype has ten or more counts. This chain joins TRBV5-1 and TRBJ1-1; D call uncertain. CDR1 SGHRS and CDR2 YFSETQ come from the germline V gene. The CDR3 contains 15 residues. Between the trimmed V and J ends, which lost 0 bases and 0 bases, there was a span of 9 bases. CDR3 DNA: TGCGCCAGCAGCTTGGCCGTAGGGATGAACACTGAAGCTTTCTTT. This translates into CASSLAVGMNTEAFF. The full variable domain, its missing parts supplied by reference TRBV5-1 and TRBJ1-1, is KAGVTQTPRYLIKTRGQQVTLSCSPISGHRSVSWYQQTPGQGLQFLFEYFSETQRNKGNFPGRFSGRQFSNSRSEMNVSTLELGDSALYLCASSLAVGMNTEAFFGQGTRLTVV.

This clonotype was detected many times. The chain recombines TRBV9 with TRBJ2-4, with a possible D match to TRBD2 (6 bases). This CDR3 is built from 14 residues. The germline V gene has CDR1 SGDLS and CDR2 YYNGEE. Trimming pared 4 bases from V and 0 bases from J, leaving 8 bases between. The CDR3 sequence: CASSPGLAKNIQYF. The CDR3 DNA reads as TGTGCCAGCAGCCCGGGACTAGCCAAAAACATTCAGTACTTC.

This clonotype was found a few times. CDR3 DNA sequence: TGTGCCAGCAGCCAGGGGGCAGGCAGCTCCTACGAGCAGTACTTC. It specifies CASSQGAGSSYEQYF. J is TRBJ2-7 and V is TRBV7-2, with 8 bases matching TRBD1. There are 15 residues in the CDR3. Trimming took 5 bases from V and 0 from J; bases not matched to a gene: 6. Germline loops: CDR1 SGHTA, CDR2 FQGNSA.

This clonotype was counted between two and nine times. The gene calls are TRBV25-1 and TRBJ2-7; TRBD1 matches 10 bases. Trimming at V came to 10 bases and at J to 9 bases, leaving 12 bases not matched to a gene. The CDR3 has 13 residues. Germline V gene data show CDR1 as MGHDK and CDR2 as SYGVNS. CDR3 sequence (DNA): TGTGCCACCAGACAGGGGGCCAGGGTTACGCAGTACTTC. Translated, it gives CATRQGARVTQYF.

This clonotype was observed many times. The CDR3 DNA reads as TGTGCCACCAGCAGAGAAATCGGGATCTATGGCTACACCTTC. It codes for CATSREIGIYGYTF. The chain combines TRBV15 with TRBJ1-2; D is ambiguous. Germline V CDR1 and CDR2: LNHNV, YYDKDF (reference sequence). CDR3 length equals 14 residues. V shed 0 bases and J shed 4 bases, with 9 bases lying between them.

This clonotype was seen repeatedly, ten times or more. The chain joins TRBV7-9 to TRBJ2-2; D is unresolved. V lost 2 bases and J 2 bases, leaving 9 bases between the germline ends. The germline gives CDR1 SEHNR, CDR2 FQNEAQ (reference sequence). This CDR3 region has 15 residues. The CDR3 loop is CASSLKDTNTGELFF. In DNA form, the CDR3 reads TGTGCCAGCAGCTTAAAAGACACCAACACCGGGGAGCTGTTTTTT.

This clonotype has ten or more counts. This chain uses TRBV5-1 with TRBJ1-1, with a tentative D call TRBD1 (5 bases). Per germline, CDR1 SGHRS and CDR2 YFSETQ. The V end lost 4 bases, the J end lost 3 bases, and 16 bases lay between the germline ends. This CDR3 region has 15 residues. CDR3 nucleotide sequence: TGCGCCAGCAGCCCCCGACAGACCCGAGACACTGAAGCTTTCTTT. Residues: CASSPRQTRDTEAFF.

This clonotype is medium-sized (0.01 to 0.1%) within its sample. The chain is built from TRBV5-6 and TRBJ2-1, with 9 bases aligning to TRBD2. The trim removed 4 bases at V and 6 bases at J, leaving 5 bases unmatched. This CDR3 region has 14 residues. Germline CDR1 is SGHDT and CDR2 is YYEEEE. The chain's CDR3 is CASSRSGRSNEQFF. DNA for the CDR3: TGTGCCAGCAGCCGTAGCGGGAGAAGCAATGAGCAGTTCTTC.

Many counts were recorded for this clonotype. This chain connects TRBV7-9 to TRBJ2-1; D might be TRBD1 or TRBD2, each matching 5 bases. There are 15 residues in the CDR3. With 4 bases removed from V and 0 bases from J, the gap between germline ends came to 10 bases. The germline CDR1 and CDR2 sequences are SEHNR and FQNEAQ (reference sequence). The CDR3 protein is CASSSRGTSYNEQFF. The DNA for the CDR3 is TGTGCCAGCAGCTCCCGAGGGACCTCCTACAATGAGCAGTTCTTC.

The chain uses TRBV5-4 and TRBJ2-1, with TRBD1 matching 10 bases. J was trimmed by 7 bases and V by 3 bases; bases with no gene match: 7. The CDR3 spans 15 residues. CDR1 and CDR2 from the germline V gene are SGHNT and YYREEE (reference sequence). Here the CDR3 reads CASSSGTGVSNEQFF. The CDR3 bases are TGTGCCAGCAGCTCCGGGACAGGGGTATCGAATGAGCAGTTCTTC.

This clonotype was seen just once. This chain links TRBV4-1 with TRBJ1-4; tentatively, D is TRBD1 (6 bases). This CDR3 is built from 14 residues. Germline V gives CDR1 MGHRA, CDR2 YSYEKL. V lost 4 bases, J lost 5 bases, and 11 bases lay in between. In DNA form, the CDR3 reads TGCGCCAGCAGCCGTGACAGGAGGAATGAAAAACTGTTTTTT. The encoded protein is CASSRDRRNEKLFF.

This chain uses TRBV7-6 with TRBJ2-7; D may be TRBD1 or TRBD2 (6 bases each). Trimming shortened V by 5 bases and J by 2 bases, and 10 bases separated the two germline ends. The CDR3 contains 13 residues. Germline V gives CDR1 SGHVS, CDR2 FNYEAQ. CDR3 DNA sequence: TGTGCCAGCAGCCGCGGGACACCCTACGAGCAGTACTTC. The encoded protein is CASSRGTPYEQYF. The full variable domain, rest sourced from reference TRBV7-6 and TRBJ2-7, is GAGVSQSPRYKVTKRGQDVALRCDPISGHVSLYWYRQALGQGPEFLTYFNYEAQQDKSGLPNDRFSAERPEGSISTLTIQRTEQRDSAMYRCASSRGTPYEQYFGPGTRLTVT.

This clonotype has at least ten counts. V is TRBV5-1 and J is TRBJ2-1; D not certain. The CDR3 totals 16 residues. Germline V gives CDR1 SGHRS, CDR2 YFSETQ. Trimming shortened V by 3 bases and J by 0 bases, and 13 bases separated the two germline ends. CDR3: CASSSGPDVSYNEQFF. In DNA, the CDR3 is TGCGCCAGCAGCTCAGGACCGGACGTCTCCTACAATGAGCAGTTCTTC.

This clonotype occurred many times. This sequence joins TRBV28 and TRBJ2-4; 7 nucleotides align to TRBD2. This CDR3 has 14 amino acids. Unmatched junction bases numbered 9, after V lost 10 bases and J lost 3 bases. Germline loops: CDR1 MDHEN, CDR2 SYDVKM. CDR3 DNA: TGTGCCACCTGGGGGGGTTCGGTCAAAAACATTCAGTACTTC. It encodes CATWGGSVKNIQYF.

This clonotype was found many times. The V call is TRBV29-1, the J call TRBJ2-7; TRBD1 aligns across 8 bases. CDR3 length: 14 amino acids. Germline CDR1 is SQVTM and CDR2 is ANQGSEA. Trimming removed 4 bases from V and 2 bases from J; junction bases left unmatched: 7. The CDR3 nucleotides are TGCAGCGTTGTCAGGGGGCAGGGGCCCTACGAGCAGTACTTC. This sequence encodes CSVVRGQGPYEQYF.

This clonotype was found many times. The V gene is TRBV3-1, the J gene TRBJ2-3; maybe TRBD2 (5 bases). Per germline, CDR1 LGHDT and CDR2 YNNKEL (reference sequence). This CDR3 has 14 amino acids. Trimming cost V 4 bases and J 2 bases, with 10 bases left between them. The CDR3 spells CASSLRTATDTQYF. In DNA, the CDR3 is TGTGCCAGCAGCCTTCGGACTGCCACAGATACGCAGTATTTT.

This rearrangement joins TRBV28 to TRBJ1-4, with 10 bases identical to TRBD1. V lost 5 bases, J lost 8 bases, and 5 bases stayed unmatched. This CDR3 is built from 14 residues. Germline V gives CDR1 MDHEN, CDR2 SYDVKM. In nucleotides, the CDR3 is TGTGCCAGCAGTGGGGACAGGGGTGAAGAAAAACTGTTTTTT. It codes for CASSGDRGEEKLFF.